This TCR beta chain comes out of a study of CDR3 diversity in severe acne. Germline CDR1 SGHTA, CDR2 FQGNSA. The CDR3 consists of 12 residues. Trimming took off 4 bases at V and 10 bases at J, with 11 bases between the two ends. TCRdb analysed the PCR reads with MiXCR anew, one entry per CDR3 protein. The sample includes some 84,000 distinct CDR3 sequences, about 52% of them seen just once. The receptor was isolated from a male donor in good health, serving as a control. The chain is built from TRBV7-2 and TRBJ2-1; D might be TRBD1 (6 bases). Specimen: blood. CDR3 DNA sequence: TGTGCCAGCAGCTCGGACAGACAGGAGCAGTTCTTC. It translates to CASSSDRQEQFF.